This TCR beta chain was sequenced in a study of tumor-infiltrating lymphocytes in localized non-small cell lung cancer. Across the study: Several tumor histologies, both smoking statuses, and some post-neoadjuvant chemotherapy samples were included. From each patient, both tumor and uninvolved lung, non-adjacent to tumor, were sampled.

General observations from the study: TCR sequencing covered a subset of patients with enough tissue. Technical variation could not be separated from intratumor heterogeneity here.

Only in-frame clones appear in the TCRdb table, and some are missing; sequencing was by immunoSEQ multiplex PCR. Of about 15,000 clones listed, around three quarters were seen once; the top ten hold less than 10%. Points on this clone: Its antigen is unknown.

The CDR3 extends over 12 amino acids. The V gene's germline CDR1 is LGHNT and CDR2 FRNRAP. V dropped 1 base and J dropped 6 bases, with 5 bases sitting between them. J is TRBJ2-3 and V is TRBV12-5; D might be TRBD1 (5 bases). The sequenced sample consisted of lung tumor tissue. The clonotype originates from a human donor with non-small cell lung cancer. The CDR3 sequence: CASGLDRDTQYF. CDR3 in DNA: TGTGCTAGTGGTTTGGACAGGGATACGCAGTATTTT. The full variable domain, in which reference TRBV12-5 and TRBJ2-3 provide the parts outside the CDR3, is DARVTQTPRHKVTEMGQEVTMRCQPILGHNTVFWYRQTMMQGLELLAYFRNRAPLDDSGMPKDRFSAEMPDATLATLKIQPSEPRDSAVYFCASGLDRDTQYFGPGTRLTVL.